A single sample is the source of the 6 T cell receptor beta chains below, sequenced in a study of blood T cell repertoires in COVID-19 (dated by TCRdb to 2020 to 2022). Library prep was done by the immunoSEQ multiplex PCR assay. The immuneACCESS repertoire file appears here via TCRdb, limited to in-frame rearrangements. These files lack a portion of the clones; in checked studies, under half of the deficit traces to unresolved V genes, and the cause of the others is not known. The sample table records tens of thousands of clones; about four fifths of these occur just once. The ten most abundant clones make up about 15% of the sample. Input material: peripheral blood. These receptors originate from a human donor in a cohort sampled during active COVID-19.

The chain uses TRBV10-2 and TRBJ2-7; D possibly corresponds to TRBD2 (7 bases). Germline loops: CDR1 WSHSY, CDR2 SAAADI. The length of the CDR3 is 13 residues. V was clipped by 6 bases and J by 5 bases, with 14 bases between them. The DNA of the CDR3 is TGCGCCAGCAGCGTAGAGGGGGGGGACGAGCAGTACTTC. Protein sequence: CASSVEGGDEQYF.

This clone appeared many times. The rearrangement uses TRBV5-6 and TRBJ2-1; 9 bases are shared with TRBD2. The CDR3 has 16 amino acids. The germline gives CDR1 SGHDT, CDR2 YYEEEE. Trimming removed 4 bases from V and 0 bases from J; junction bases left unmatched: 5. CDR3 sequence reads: CASSHLAGFSYNEQFF. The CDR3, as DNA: TGTGCCAGCAGCCACCTAGCGGGATTCTCCTACAATGAGCAGTTCTTC.

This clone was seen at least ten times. The CDR3 reads CASSQRTGDYGYTF. DNA of the CDR3: TGTGCCAGCAGTCAAAGGACAGGAGACTATGGCTACACCTTC. This chain links TRBV9 with TRBJ1-2, with 7 bases fitting TRBD1. Germline trimming cut 5 bases from V and 3 bases from J; bases unmatched to any gene: 7. This CDR3 is built from 14 residues. The germline gives CDR1 SGDLS, CDR2 YYNGEE. The entire variable domain, with the rest obtained from reference TRBV9 and TRBJ1-2, is as follows: DSGVTQTPKHLITATGQRVTLRCSPRSGDLSVYWYQQSLDQGLQFLIQYYNGEERAKGNILERFSAQQFPDLHSELNLSSLELGDSALYFCASSQRTGDYGYTFGSGTRLTVV.

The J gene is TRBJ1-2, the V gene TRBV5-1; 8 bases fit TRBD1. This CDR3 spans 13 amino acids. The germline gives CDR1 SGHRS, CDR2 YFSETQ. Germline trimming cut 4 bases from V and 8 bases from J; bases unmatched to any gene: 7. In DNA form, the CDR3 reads TGCGCCAGCAGCCTGCCAGGGGGCGAAGGCTACACCTTC. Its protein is CASSLPGGEGYTF.

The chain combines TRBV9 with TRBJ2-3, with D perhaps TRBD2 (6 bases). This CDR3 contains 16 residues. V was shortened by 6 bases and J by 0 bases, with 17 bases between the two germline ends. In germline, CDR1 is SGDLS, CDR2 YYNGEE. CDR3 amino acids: CASTHRDSPSTDTQYF. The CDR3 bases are TGTGCCAGCACCCATAGGGACTCCCCTAGCACAGATACGCAGTATTTT.

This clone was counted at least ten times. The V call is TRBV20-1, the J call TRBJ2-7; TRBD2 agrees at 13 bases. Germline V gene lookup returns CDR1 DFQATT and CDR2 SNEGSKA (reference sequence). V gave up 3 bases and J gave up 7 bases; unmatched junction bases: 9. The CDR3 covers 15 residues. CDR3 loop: CSASTTSGGAWEQYF. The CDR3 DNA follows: TGCAGTGCTAGTACCACTAGCGGGGGGGCGTGGGAGCAGTACTTC.